Below are 29 T cell receptor beta chains sequenced from a single sample in a study of cytomegalovirus exposure and HLA in healthy donors. Researchers ran the PCR with 60 Vbeta and 13 Jbeta primers. Sequenced by immunoSEQ multiplex PCR; TCRdb stores in-frame clones only, minus some. The sample shows tens of thousands of clones, roughly 80% of them seen only once. The sequenced sample consisted of PBMCs. The source of these receptors is a woman between 40 and 50 years old in good health and CMV-seropositive.

The chain carries TRBV7-8 and TRBJ1-1; TRBD1 aligns across 7 bases. This CDR3 contains 14 residues. Trimming at V came to 2 bases and at J to 3 bases, leaving 3 bases not matched to a gene. Germline V CDR1 and CDR2: SGHVS, FQNEAQ. In nucleotides, the CDR3 is TGTGCCAGCAGCTTAACGCAGGGGGACACTGAAGCTTTCTTT. This sequence encodes CASSLTQGDTEAFF. The whole variable domain, filled in from reference TRBV7-8 and TRBJ1-1, reads GAGVSQSPRYKVAKRGQDVALRCDPISGHVSLFWYQQALGQGPEFLTYFQNEAQLDKSGLPSDRFFAERPEGSVSTLKIQRTQQEDSAVYLCASSLTQGDTEAFFGQGTRLTVV.

The V gene is TRBV5-1, the J gene TRBJ2-2; D not resolved. V gave up 0 bases and J gave up 1 base, with 7 bases separating them. The V gene's germline CDR1 is SGHRS and CDR2 YFSETQ. CDR3 length: 15 amino acids. The CDR3: CASSLDPGNTGELFF. DNA for the CDR3: TGCGCCAGCAGCTTGGATCCAGGGAACACCGGGGAGCTGTTTTTT.

The gene calls are TRBV30 and TRBJ1-1; D call uncertain. The CDR3 is made up of 12 amino acids. V lost 4 bases, J lost 1 base, and 7 bases lay in between. Germline V lookup: CDR1 GTSNPN, CDR2 SVGIG (reference sequence). CDR3 loop: CAWNWANTEAFF. For the CDR3, the DNA is TGTGCCTGGAACTGGGCGAACACTGAAGCTTTCTTT. Full variable domain (outside the CDR3, taken from reference TRBV30 and TRBJ1-1): SQTIHQWPATLVQPVGSPLSLECTVEGTSNPNLYWYRQAAGRGLQLLFYSVGIGQISSEVPQNLSASRPQDRQFILSSKKLLLSDSGFYLCAWNWANTEAFFGQGTRLTVV.

The chain employs TRBV6-1 and TRBJ1-1, with D uncertain. This CDR3 contains 14 residues. V was trimmed by 2 bases and J by 3 bases, leaving 10 bases between them. Germline CDR1 is MNHNS and CDR2 is SASEGT. The CDR3, as DNA: TGTGCCAGCAGTGAACTTGTACAGTACACTGAAGCTTTCTTT. Amino acid sequence: CASSELVQYTEAFF.

The V and J genes are TRBV11-3 and TRBJ2-1; 9 bases match TRBD1. The CDR3 extends over 19 amino acids. Germline CDR1 SGHNT, CDR2 YENEEA. The junction had 15 bases not matched to a gene; V was cut back by 3 bases and J by 3 bases. This chain's CDR3 is CASSFNPGQGRGGYNEQFF. The CDR3 region has the DNA TGTGCCAGCAGCTTCAATCCGGGACAGGGAAGAGGAGGCTACAATGAGCAGTTCTTC.

This clone turned up a few times. The genes are TRBV9 and TRBJ2-5; 10 bases match TRBD2. Germline CDR1 and CDR2: SGDLS and YYNGEE. With V trimmed by 3 bases and J by 2 bases, 4 bases remained unmatched. This CDR3 is built from 15 residues. The chain's CDR3 is CASSDKAGGQETQYF. The CDR3, as DNA: TGTGCCAGCAGCGACAAAGCGGGGGGGCAAGAGACCCAGTACTTC.

The chain combines TRBV2 with TRBJ1-1, with D hard to call. V lost 3 bases to trimming and J lost 4 bases, with 15 bases between them. Germline V gene sequence: CDR1 SNHLY, CDR2 FYNNEI. CDR3 length equals 15 residues. CDR3 loop: CASSDPGYSTTEAFF. The CDR3 region has the DNA TGTGCCAGCAGTGACCCGGGGTACAGTACCACTGAAGCTTTCTTT.

The CDR3 region is CASSMIKRGSETQYF. The CDR3 bases are TGTGCCAGCAGTATGATAAAGCGGGGGTCGGAGACCCAGTACTTC. V usage is TRBV7-9 and J usage is TRBJ2-5, with 8 positions matching TRBD2. The length of the CDR3 is 15 residues. Trimming at V came to 6 bases and at J to 5 bases, leaving 11 bases not matched to a gene. Per germline, CDR1 SEHNR and CDR2 FQNEAQ (reference sequence). The whole variable domain, remainder taken from reference TRBV7-9 and TRBJ2-5, is DTGVSQNPRHKITKRGQNVTFRCDPISEHNRLYWYRQTLGQGPEFLTYFQNEAQLEKSRLLSDRFSAERPKGSFSTLEIQRTEQGDSAMYLCASSMIKRGSETQYFGPGTRLLVL.

The rearrangement links TRBV7-3 to TRBJ1-4; no firm D call. The germline gives CDR1 SGHTA, CDR2 FQGTGA. The CDR3 length is 13 residues. V was pared by 5 bases and J by 7 bases, with 11 bases between. This CDR3 is CASSATHGEKLFF. The CDR3 region has the DNA TGTGCCAGCAGCGCGACTCATGGTGAAAAACTGTTTTTT. The full variable domain, in which reference TRBV7-3 and TRBJ1-4 provide the parts outside the CDR3, is GAGVSQTPSNKVTEKGKYVELRCDPISGHTALYWYRQSLGQGPEFLIYFQGTGAADDSGLPNDRFFAVRPEGSVSTLKIQRTERGDSAVYLCASSATHGEKLFFGSGTQLSVL.

A remark on this clone: One end of the junction does not line up with germline, which may come from a read error. Here the CDR3 DNA reads TGTGCCAGCGGCGTCGGGTACAATGAGCAGTTCTTC. Residues: CASGVGYNEQFF. This sequence joins TRBV9 and TRBJ2-1; no firm D call. Per germline, CDR1 SGDLS and CDR2 YYNGEE. The CDR3 consists of 12 residues.

The chain is built from TRBV20-1 and TRBJ1-4; possible D gene TRBD1, 6 bases. Per germline, CDR1 DFQATT and CDR2 SNEGSKA (reference sequence). Trimming took off 5 bases at V and 9 bases at J, with 10 bases between the two ends. The CDR3 sequence is 11 residues long. The CDR3 here is CSALGAQKLFF. The CDR3 nucleotides read TGCAGTGCTCTGGGGGCCCAAAAACTGTTTTTT.

The genes are TRBV7-2 and TRBJ2-5, with 11 nucleotides matching TRBD2. Germline loops: CDR1 SGHTA, CDR2 FQGNSA. CDR3 length: 15 amino acids. Unmatched junction bases numbered 5, after V lost 4 bases and J lost 4 bases. CDR3 sequence: CASSYSGGARETQYF. The CDR3 DNA reads as TGTGCCAGCAGCTATAGCGGGGGGGCGCGAGAGACCCAGTACTTC.

V usage is TRBV29-1 and J usage is TRBJ2-4; a weak D match, TRBD2 (6 bases). Germline V CDR1 and CDR2: SQVTM, ANQGSEA. Trimming shortened V by 1 base and J by 8 bases, and 9 bases separated the two germline ends. The CDR3 is 12 amino acids. The CDR3 DNA follows: TGCAGCGTTGAAGGACGCGGGGACATTCAGTACTTC. This encodes CSVEGRGDIQYF.

In its sample, this clone is medium-sized (0.01 to 0.1%). The V gene is TRBV6-5, the J gene TRBJ2-7; D is perhaps TRBD2 (6 bases). Germline values: CDR1 MNHEY, CDR2 SVGAGI. CDR3 length equals 13 residues. The V gene lost 3 bases and the J gene lost 3 bases, with 9 bases spanning the gap. Here the CDR3 DNA reads TGTGCCAGCAGTTATACGGAGGGCTACGAGCAGTACTTC. Amino acid sequence: CASSYTEGYEQYF.

In nucleotides, the CDR3 is TGTGCCAGCAGCTTGTCGGGTGGCCCCGCAGATACGCAGTATTTT. Protein sequence: CASSLSGGPADTQYF. This chain connects TRBV5-4 to TRBJ2-3; no clear D gene. V dropped 1 base and J dropped 4 bases, with 13 bases sitting between them. This CDR3 is built from 15 residues. The germline gives CDR1 SGHNT, CDR2 YYREEE (reference sequence).

The genes are TRBV29-1 and TRBJ1-1, with D perhaps TRBD1 (6 bases). The CDR3 contains 13 residues. Germline values: CDR1 SQVTM, CDR2 ANQGSEA. V was shortened by 6 bases and J by 0 bases, with 11 bases between the two germline ends. CDR3 DNA: TGCAGCGTATTACAGGGACTGAACACTGAAGCTTTCTTT. Translating gives CSVLQGLNTEAFF.

The chain recombines TRBV9 with TRBJ1-6; 8 bases line up with TRBD1. This CDR3 is 17 amino acids long. Losses at the gene ends were 1 base for V and 6 bases for J; bases not matched to a gene: 9. CDR1 and CDR2 from the germline V gene are SGDLS and YYNGEE. CDR3 DNA sequence: TGTGCCAGCAGCGTAAGTTCTGCAGGACAGGGTAATTCACCCCTCCACTTT. This sequence encodes CASSVSSAGQGNSPLHF.

Here the CDR3 DNA reads TGTGCCAGCAGTGGAAGCGGGGGGGCGATAGGGGAGCAGTACTTC. Encoded protein: CASSGSGGAIGEQYF. The chain uses TRBV6-1 and TRBJ2-7, with 10 bases aligning to TRBD2. The CDR3 consists of 15 residues. The V segment lost 4 bases and the J segment 7 bases; nucleotides outside the gene matches: 10. Germline values: CDR1 MNHNS, CDR2 SASEGT.

About this clone itself: The same CDR3 can be traced to other DNA sequences in this sample. V usage is TRBV7-2 and J usage is TRBJ2-5; 13 nucleotides line up with TRBD2. The CDR3 spans 16 residues. CDR1 and CDR2 (germline): SGHTA, FQGNSA. V shed 1 base, J shed 2 bases, and the junction held 1 base outside the gene matches. CDR3 sequence reads: CASSLGLAGGQETQYF. In nucleotides, the CDR3 is TGTGCCAGCAGCTTAGGACTAGCGGGGGGACAAGAGACCCAGTACTTC.

V usage is TRBV5-1 and J usage is TRBJ2-7; tentative D call: TRBD1 (6 bases). Germline values: CDR1 SGHRS, CDR2 YFSETQ. The CDR3 has 13 residues. V was cut by 4 bases and J by 0 bases, with 8 bases left in between. The CDR3 here is CASSPDSSYEQYF. CDR3 nucleotides: TGCGCCAGCAGCCCGGACAGCTCCTACGAGCAGTACTTC.

V gene TRBV19 combines with J gene TRBJ1-4; the match to TRBD1 covers 7 bases. Germline values: CDR1 LNHDA, CDR2 SQIVND (reference sequence). This CDR3 spans 14 amino acids. J was trimmed by 6 bases and V by 3 bases; bases with no gene match: 4. The CDR3 loop reads CASSIPDRDEKLFF. Here the CDR3 DNA reads TGTGCCAGTAGTATCCCCGACAGGGATGAAAAACTGTTTTTT.

Regarding this clone: A junction boundary mismatches the germline segment, possibly from a read error. The chain has TRBV6-1 and TRBJ1-5; 7 nucleotides align to TRBD1. CDR1 and CDR2 (germline): MNHNS, SASEGT. This CDR3 is 15 amino acids long. The CDR3 region is CASSLDRAAAQSQHF. In nucleotides, the CDR3 is TGTGCCAGCAGCCTCGACAGGGCGGCGGCTCAGTCCCAGCATTTT.

This clone was seen a handful of times. The chain uses TRBV28 and TRBJ1-6; 9 bases agree with TRBD1. The CDR3 sequence is 15 residues long. V shed 4 bases and J 5 bases; nucleotides not matched to a gene: 3. Germline CDR1 MDHEN, CDR2 SYDVKM. Here the CDR3 reads CASSSGQGNNSPLHF. CDR3 DNA sequence: TGTGCCAGCAGTTCGGGACAGGGAAATAATTCACCCCTCCACTTT. Looking up the rest from reference TRBV28 and TRBJ1-6 gives the full variable domain: DVKVTQSSRYLVKRTGEKVFLECVQDMDHENMFWYRQDPGLGLRLIYFSYDVKMKEKGDIPEGYSVSREKKERFSLILESASTNQTSMYLCASSSGQGNNSPLHFGNGTRLTVT.

The rearrangement links TRBV4-3 to TRBJ1-6, with TRBD1 matching 8 bases. The CDR3 has 17 amino acids. Germline V CDR1 and CDR2: LGHNA, YSLEER. V gave up 0 bases and J gave up 10 bases; unmatched junction bases: 11. CDR3 sequence: CASSQDPLAGGRSPLHF. The CDR3 DNA reads TGCGCCAGCAGCCAAGATCCGTTGGCAGGGGGCCGGTCACCCCTCCACTTT.

This clone has just a few counts. The V call is TRBV28, the J call TRBJ1-5; the D gene is possibly TRBD1 (6 bases). Trimming pared 5 bases from V and 7 bases from J, leaving 9 bases between. This CDR3 comprises 12 residues. Germline V gives CDR1 MDHEN, CDR2 SYDVKM. For the CDR3, the DNA is TGTGCCAGCAGTATCAGGGGCCAGCCCCAGCATTTT. Its protein product is CASSIRGQPQHF.

This chain links TRBV6-5 with TRBJ2-7; D is uncertain. The CDR3 contains 13 residues. Germline V gene sequence: CDR1 MNHEY, CDR2 SVGAGI. V gave up 6 bases and J gave up 3 bases, with 12 bases separating them. As DNA, the CDR3 is TGTGCCAGCAGGGAGTCCTCGTACTACGAGCAGTACTTC. It translates to CASRESSYYEQYF.

This clone was counted once. The chain combines TRBV5-1 with TRBJ1-4; D not resolved. Germline CDR1 is SGHRS and CDR2 is YFSETQ. CDR3 length equals 16 residues. V dropped 0 bases and J dropped 0 bases, with 9 bases sitting between them. In nucleotides, the CDR3 is TGCGCCAGCAGCTTGGACAGCTCTGCAACTAATGAAAAACTGTTTTTT. Translating gives CASSLDSSATNEKLFF.

Concerning this clone: The germline gene is not matched at one end of the junction; a read error may be the cause. This chain links TRBV4-1 with TRBJ1-5, with no clear D. CDR1 and CDR2 (germline): MGHRA, YSYEKL. The CDR3 loop spans 14 amino acids. The CDR3 loop reads CASSPSVGNQPQHF. The CDR3 region has the DNA TGCGCCAGCAGCCCCTCGGTGGGCAACCAGCCCCAGCATTTT.

V and J are TRBV5-1 and TRBJ2-1, with D possibly being TRBD2 (5 bases). Trimming shortened V by 1 base and J by 5 bases, and 7 bases separated the two germline ends. Germline-derived CDR1 and CDR2 are SGHRS and YFSETQ. The CDR3 length is 13 residues. The CDR3 bases are TGCGCCAGCAGCTTGTGGGGAGACAATGAGCAGTTCTTC. It codes for CASSLWGDNEQFF. Full variable domain (missing parts from reference TRBV5-1 and TRBJ2-1): KAGVTQTPRYLIKTRGQQVTLSCSPISGHRSVSWYQQTPGQGLQFLFEYFSETQRNKGNFPGRFSGRQFSNSRSEMNVSTLELGDSALYLCASSLWGDNEQFFGPGTRLTVL.